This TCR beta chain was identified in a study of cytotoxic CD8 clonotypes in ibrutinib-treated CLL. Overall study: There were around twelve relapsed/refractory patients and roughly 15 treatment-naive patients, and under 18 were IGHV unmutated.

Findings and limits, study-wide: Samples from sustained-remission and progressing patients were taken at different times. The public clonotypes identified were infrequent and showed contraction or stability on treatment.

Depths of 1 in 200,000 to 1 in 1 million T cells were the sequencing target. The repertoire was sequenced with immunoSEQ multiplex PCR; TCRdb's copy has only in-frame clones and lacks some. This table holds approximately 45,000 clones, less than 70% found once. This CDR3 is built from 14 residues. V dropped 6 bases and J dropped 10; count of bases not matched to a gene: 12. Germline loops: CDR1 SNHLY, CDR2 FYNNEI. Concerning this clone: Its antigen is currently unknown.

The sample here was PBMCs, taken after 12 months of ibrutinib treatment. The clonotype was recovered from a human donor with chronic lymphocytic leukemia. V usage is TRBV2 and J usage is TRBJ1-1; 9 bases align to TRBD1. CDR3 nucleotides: TGTGCCAGCAGCGATATAGGACAGGGGTTGACAGCTTTCTTT. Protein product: CASSDIGQGLTAFF.